This TCR beta chain was sequenced in a study of cytomegalovirus exposure and HLA in healthy donors. At the level of the study: In an early release, HLA-typed donors contributed about 80 million unique TCR sequences.

Germline V gives CDR1 KGHSH, CDR2 LQKENI. The CDR3 spans 13 residues. Trimming removed 4 bases from V and 5 bases from J; junction bases left unmatched: 5. Amplification used 60 Vbeta primers and 13 Jbeta primers. TCRdb's copy holds only in-frame clones and misses some; the assay was immunoSEQ multiplex PCR. The table has 100,000 to 150,000 clones, about 78% seen once. The receptor was isolated from a female donor in good health and CMV-seronegative. Sequenced: PBMCs. The rearrangement uses TRBV18 and TRBJ2-7; 7 nucleotides align to TRBD1. CDR3 in amino acids: CASSQTGSDEQYF. The DNA of the CDR3 is TGTGCCAGCTCACAGACAGGGAGCGACGAGCAGTACTTC.